Given below is one TCR beta chain in context. This sample is part of a study of CD8+CD57+ T cells in acquired aplastic anemia. Patients chosen for sequencing had shown CD8+CD57+ cell expansion by flow cytometry. The CDR3 runs to 14 residues. CDR1 is LNHNV and CDR2 is YYDKDF in the germline V gene (reference sequence). Profiling of TCR beta VDJ combinations and CDR3 sequences used genomic DNA as template. MiXCR was run by TCRdb on the reads, yielding one entry per CDR3 protein. The table has 200,000 to 300,000 distinct CDR3 sequences, around 82% seen once. The TCR sequence derives from a human donor with aplastic anemia. The V call is TRBV15, the J call TRBJ1-2, with D unclear. The J call may be mistaken, given a closer DNA end match to TRBJ2-5. The sequencing input was sorted CD4+, CD8+, or CD8+CD57+ T cells (not recorded which) from PBMCs. In nucleotides, the CDR3 is TGTGCCACCAGCCGAGGCCCCGAGCAAGAGACCCAGTACTTC. Amino acids: CATSRGPEQETQYF.